The clone carrying this T cell receptor beta chain was detected once. Per the authors' pipeline: The authors estimated nucleated cell counts from reference gene primer amplification. Here immunoSEQ multiplex PCR was the method, and the copy in TCRdb shows in-frame clones only, minus some. The DNA was the basis for D and trimming; V, J and clone size are from that table. Among roughly 200,000 clones, approximately 90% were seen once, and the ten largest hold just over 2.5%. CDR1 is MGHDK, CDR2 SYGVNS, per germline. V lost 7 bases and J 0 bases, leaving 3 bases between the germline ends. The CDR3 has 11 amino acids. The source of the sample is a study of blood T cell repertoires in COVID-19.

The sample was PBMCs or T cells enriched from blood (not recorded which). The chain couples TRBV25-1 to TRBJ1-1; no reliable D call. The TCR comes from a young woman who had recovered from COVID-19. This CDR3 is CASIMNTEAFF. The CDR3, as DNA: TGTGCCAGCATAATGAACACTGAAGCTTTCTTT.